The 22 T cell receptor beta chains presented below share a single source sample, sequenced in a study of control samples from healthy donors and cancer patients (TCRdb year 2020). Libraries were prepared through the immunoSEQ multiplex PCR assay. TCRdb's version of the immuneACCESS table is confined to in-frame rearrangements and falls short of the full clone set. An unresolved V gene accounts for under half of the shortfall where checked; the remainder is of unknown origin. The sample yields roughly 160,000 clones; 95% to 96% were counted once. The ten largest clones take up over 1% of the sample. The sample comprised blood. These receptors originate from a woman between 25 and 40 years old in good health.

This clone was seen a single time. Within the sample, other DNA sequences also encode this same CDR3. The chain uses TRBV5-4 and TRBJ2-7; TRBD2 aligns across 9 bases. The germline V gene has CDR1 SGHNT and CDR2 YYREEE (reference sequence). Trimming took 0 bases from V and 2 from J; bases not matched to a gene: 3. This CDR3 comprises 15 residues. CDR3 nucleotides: TGTGCCAGCAGCTTGGGCCTAGCGGGGACCTACGAGCAGTACTTC. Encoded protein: CASSLGLAGTYEQYF.

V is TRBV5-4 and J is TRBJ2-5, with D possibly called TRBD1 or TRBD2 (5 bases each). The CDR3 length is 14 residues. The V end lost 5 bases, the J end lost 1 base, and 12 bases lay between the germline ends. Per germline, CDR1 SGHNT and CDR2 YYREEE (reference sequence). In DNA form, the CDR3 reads TGTGCCAGCAGTTCGGGGACGCTCCAAGAGACCCAGTACTTC. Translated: CASSSGTLQETQYF.

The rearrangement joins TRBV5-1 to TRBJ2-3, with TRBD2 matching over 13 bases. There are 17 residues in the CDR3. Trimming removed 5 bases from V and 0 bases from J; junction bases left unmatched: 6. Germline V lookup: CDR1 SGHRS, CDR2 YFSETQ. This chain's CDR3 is CASSGLAGDSSTDTQYF. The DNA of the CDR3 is TGCGCCAGCAGTGGACTAGCGGGGGACTCTAGCACAGATACGCAGTATTTT.

The CDR3 DNA reads as TGTGCCAGCAGCTCCCATAAGTCGAATGAGCAGTTCTTC. Its protein is CASSSHKSNEQFF. The chain employs TRBV7-6 and TRBJ2-1; D gene ambiguous. CDR1 is SGHVS, CDR2 FNYEAQ, per germline. The CDR3 is made up of 13 amino acids. Between the trimmed V and J ends, which lost 4 bases and 7 bases, there was a span of 11 bases.

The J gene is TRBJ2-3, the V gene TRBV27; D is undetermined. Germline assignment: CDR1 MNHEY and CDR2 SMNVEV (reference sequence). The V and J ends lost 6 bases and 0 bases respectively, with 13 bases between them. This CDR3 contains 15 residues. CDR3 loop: CASSPERASTDTQYF. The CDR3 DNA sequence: TGTGCCAGCAGCCCAGAGCGTGCAAGCACAGATACGCAGTATTTT.

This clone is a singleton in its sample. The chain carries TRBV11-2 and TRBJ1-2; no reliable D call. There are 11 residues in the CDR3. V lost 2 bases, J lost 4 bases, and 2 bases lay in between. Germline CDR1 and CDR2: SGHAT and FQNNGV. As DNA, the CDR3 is TGTGCCAGCAGCTTATTCTATGGCTACACCTTC. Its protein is CASSLFYGYTF.

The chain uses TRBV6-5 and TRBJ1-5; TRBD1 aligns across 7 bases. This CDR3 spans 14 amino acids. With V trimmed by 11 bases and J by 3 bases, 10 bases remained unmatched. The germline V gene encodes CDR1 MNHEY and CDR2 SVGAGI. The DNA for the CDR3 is TGTGCCGTCCTCACAGGGGTTGCCAATCAGCCCCAGCATTTT. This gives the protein CAVLTGVANQPQHF.

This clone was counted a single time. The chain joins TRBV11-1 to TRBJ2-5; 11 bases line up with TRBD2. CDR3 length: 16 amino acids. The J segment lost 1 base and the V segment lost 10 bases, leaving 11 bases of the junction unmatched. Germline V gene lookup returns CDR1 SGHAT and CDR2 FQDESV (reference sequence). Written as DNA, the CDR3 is TGTGCCACCCGAAAGATAGCGGGGGGGCTCCAAGAGACCCAGTACTTC. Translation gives CATRKIAGGLQETQYF.

The CDR3 loop is CASSLSGLSGYTF. CDR3 coding DNA: TGTGCCAGCAGTTTATCAGGGTTAAGTGGCTACACCTTC. The chain joins TRBV27 to TRBJ1-2; D unclear. The V and J ends lost 0 bases and 7 bases respectively, with 9 bases between them. Germline-derived CDR1 and CDR2 are MNHEY and SMNVEV (reference sequence). The CDR3 sequence is 13 residues long.

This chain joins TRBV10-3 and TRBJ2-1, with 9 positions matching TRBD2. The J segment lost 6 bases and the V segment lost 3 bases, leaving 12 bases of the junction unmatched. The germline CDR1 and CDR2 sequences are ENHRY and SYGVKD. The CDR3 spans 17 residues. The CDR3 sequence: CAISEPRGAGGSNEQFF. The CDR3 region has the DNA TGTGCCATCAGTGAACCCCGGGGAGCGGGAGGTTCCAATGAGCAGTTCTTC.

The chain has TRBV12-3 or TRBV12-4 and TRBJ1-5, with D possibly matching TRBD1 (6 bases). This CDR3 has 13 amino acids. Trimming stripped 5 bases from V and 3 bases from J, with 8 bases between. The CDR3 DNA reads TGTGCCAGCAGTCAGGGGTACAATCAGCCCCAGCATTTT. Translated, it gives CASSQGYNQPQHF.

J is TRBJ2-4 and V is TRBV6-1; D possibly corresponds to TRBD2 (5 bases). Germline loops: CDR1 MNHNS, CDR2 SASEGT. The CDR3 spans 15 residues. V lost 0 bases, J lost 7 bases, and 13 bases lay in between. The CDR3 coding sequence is TGTGCCAGCAGTGAAGCGCCATTGAGGGTGAACATTCAGTACTTC. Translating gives CASSEAPLRVNIQYF.

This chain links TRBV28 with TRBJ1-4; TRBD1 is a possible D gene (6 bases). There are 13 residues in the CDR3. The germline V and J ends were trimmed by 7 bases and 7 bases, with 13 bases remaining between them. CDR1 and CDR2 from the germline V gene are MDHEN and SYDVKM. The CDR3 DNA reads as TGTGCCAGCACCCCACAGGGTGGTGAAAAACTGTTTTTT. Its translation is CASTPQGGEKLFF.

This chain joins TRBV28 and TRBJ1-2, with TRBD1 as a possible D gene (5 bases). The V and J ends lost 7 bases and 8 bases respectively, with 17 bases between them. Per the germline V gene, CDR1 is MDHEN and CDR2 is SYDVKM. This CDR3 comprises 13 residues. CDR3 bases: TGTGCCAGCATGGGGCAGAGCCTGGGAGGCTACACCTTC. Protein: CASMGQSLGGYTF.

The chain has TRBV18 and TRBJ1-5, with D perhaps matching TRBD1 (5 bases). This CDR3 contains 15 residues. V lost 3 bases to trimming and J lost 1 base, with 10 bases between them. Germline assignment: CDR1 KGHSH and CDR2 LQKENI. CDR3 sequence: CASSPAGASNQPQHF. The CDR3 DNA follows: TGTGCCAGCTCACCTGCCGGGGCAAGCAATCAGCCCCAGCATTTT.

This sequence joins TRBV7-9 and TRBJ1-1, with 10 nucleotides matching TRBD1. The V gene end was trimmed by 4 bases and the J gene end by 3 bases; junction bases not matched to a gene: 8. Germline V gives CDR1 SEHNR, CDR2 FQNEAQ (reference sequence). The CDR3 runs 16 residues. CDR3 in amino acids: CASSSPRQGADTEAFF. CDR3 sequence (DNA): TGTGCCAGCAGCTCCCCCCGACAGGGGGCGGACACTGAAGCTTTCTTT.

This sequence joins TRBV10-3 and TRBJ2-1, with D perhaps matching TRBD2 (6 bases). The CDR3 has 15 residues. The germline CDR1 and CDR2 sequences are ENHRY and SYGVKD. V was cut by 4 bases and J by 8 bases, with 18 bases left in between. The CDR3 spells CAISGGTQGLDEQFF. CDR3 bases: TGTGCCATCAGTGGCGGGACTCAAGGTCTCGATGAGCAGTTCTTC.

CDR3 nucleotides: TGTGCCAGTTCCCAGGGGGGGAGCGGCTACAATGAGCAGTTCTTC. Its translation: CASSQGGSGYNEQFF. This chain connects TRBV6-5 to TRBJ2-1, with D tentatively TRBD1 or TRBD2 (7 bases each). From germline, CDR1 is MNHEY and CDR2 SVGAGI. The CDR3 extends over 15 amino acids. V was cut by 9 bases and J by 3 bases, with 18 bases left in between.

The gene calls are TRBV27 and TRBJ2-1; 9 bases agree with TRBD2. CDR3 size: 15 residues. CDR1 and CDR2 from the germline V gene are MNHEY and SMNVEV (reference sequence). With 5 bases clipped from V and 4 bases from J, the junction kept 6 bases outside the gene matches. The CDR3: CASSPWAGGYNEQFF. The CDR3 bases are TGTGCCAGCAGTCCCTGGGCGGGGGGGTACAATGAGCAGTTCTTC.

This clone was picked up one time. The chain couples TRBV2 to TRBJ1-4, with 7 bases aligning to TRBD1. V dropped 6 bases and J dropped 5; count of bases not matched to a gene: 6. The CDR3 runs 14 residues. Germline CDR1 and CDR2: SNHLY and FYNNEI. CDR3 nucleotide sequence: TGTGCCAGCAGAGAGGACAGGAAAAATGAAAAACTGTTTTTT. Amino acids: CASREDRKNEKLFF.

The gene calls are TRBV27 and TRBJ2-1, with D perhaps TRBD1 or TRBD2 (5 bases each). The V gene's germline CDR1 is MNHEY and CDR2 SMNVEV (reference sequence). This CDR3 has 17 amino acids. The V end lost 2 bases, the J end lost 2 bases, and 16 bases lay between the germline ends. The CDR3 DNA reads TGTGCCAGCAGTTTAACCGGGACGTTGGACGCCTACAATGAGCAGTTCTTC. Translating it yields CASSLTGTLDAYNEQFF.

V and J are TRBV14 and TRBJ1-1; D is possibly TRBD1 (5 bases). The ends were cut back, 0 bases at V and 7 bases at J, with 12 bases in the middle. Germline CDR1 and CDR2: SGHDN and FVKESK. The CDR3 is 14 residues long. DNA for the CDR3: TGTGCCAGCAGCCAAGAGGTGGGACTCATTGAAGCTTTCTTT. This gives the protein CASSQEVGLIEAFF.